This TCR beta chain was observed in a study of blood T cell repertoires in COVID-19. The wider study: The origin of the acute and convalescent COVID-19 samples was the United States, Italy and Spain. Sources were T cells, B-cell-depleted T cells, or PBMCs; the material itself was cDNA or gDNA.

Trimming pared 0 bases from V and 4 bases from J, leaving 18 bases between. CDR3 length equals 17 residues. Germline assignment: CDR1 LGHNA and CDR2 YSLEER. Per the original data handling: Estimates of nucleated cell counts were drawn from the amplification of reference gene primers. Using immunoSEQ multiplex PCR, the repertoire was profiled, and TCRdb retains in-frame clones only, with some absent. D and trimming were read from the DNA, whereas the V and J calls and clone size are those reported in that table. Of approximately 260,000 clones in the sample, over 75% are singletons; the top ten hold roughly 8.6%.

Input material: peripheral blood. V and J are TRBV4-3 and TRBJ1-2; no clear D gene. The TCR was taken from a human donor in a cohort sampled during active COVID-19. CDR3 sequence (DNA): TGCGCCAGCAGCCAAGAAAAGGCAGGACTAAATCTCTATGGCTACACCTTC. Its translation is CASSQEKAGLNLYGYTF.